This T cell receptor (beta chain) was retrieved from a study of CXCR3-negative and CXCR3-positive naive CD8 T cells. The length of the CDR3 is 11 residues. The germline V gene encodes CDR1 SQVTM and CDR2 ANQGSEA. UMI-labeled 5' RACE yielded the TRB cDNA libraries. From its re-call of the 5' RACE reads, TCRdb lists each CDR3 protein once, without DNA. The listing records some 56,000 distinct CDR3 sequences. The genes are TRBV29-1 and TRBJ2-1. Sequenced sample: memory CD8+ T cells from blood. This TCR was recovered from a human donor in good health. Some clones in this sample may be carry-over from other donors' samples. CDR3 in amino acids: CSFDVYNEQFF.